These 18 T cell receptor beta chains share one sample of origin, sequenced in a study of CXCR3-negative and CXCR3-positive naive CD8 T cells. The libraries of TRB cDNA were prepared using 5' RACE with UMI labels. After re-calling the 5' RACE reads, TCRdb lists one entry per CDR3 protein, DNA absent. In all, the sample yields under 50,000 distinct CDR3 sequences. The sequenced sample consisted of naive CXCR3- CD8+ T cells from blood. Subset described: CD45RO-CCR7+CD27+CD95- naive CD8+ T cells lacking CXCR3 (TNR3-). These receptors were obtained from a human donor in good health. Some clones in this sample may be carry-over from other donors' samples.

This sequence joins TRBV28 and TRBJ1-3. The germline V gene encodes CDR1 MDHEN and CDR2 SYDVKM. This CDR3 has 16 residues. The CDR3 protein is CASSLYRGSSGNTIYF.

The chain uses TRBV7-2 and TRBJ2-7. The CDR3 contains 14 residues. Per germline, CDR1 SGHTA and CDR2 FQGNSA. The CDR3 sequence: CASSQTHRNYEQYF.

The chain links TRBV29-1 to TRBJ2-4; TCRdb indicates TRBD1, and absent DNA this call remains unverified. Germline V gene sequence: CDR1 SQVTM, CDR2 ANQGSEA. The CDR3 consists of 17 residues. CDR3 loop: CSVEDETGGLISGIQYF.

J is TRBJ2-1 and V is TRBV11-2; TCRdb's D gene call, TRBD2, goes unchecked for lack of DNA. This CDR3 has 16 residues. The germline CDR1 and CDR2 sequences are SGHAT and FQNNGV. CDR3 sequence: CASRPAGGLPYNEQFF.

The V and J genes are TRBV5-1 and TRBJ2-1. The CDR3 is 16 residues long. Germline loops: CDR1 SGHRS, CDR2 YFSETQ. The CDR3 protein is CASSFATRTLYNEQFF.

The gene calls are TRBV12-3 or TRBV12-4 and TRBJ1-1. The CDR3 is 12 residues long. The CDR3 sequence is CASSRPSTEAFF.

This chain connects TRBV9 to TRBJ2-1. This CDR3 spans 14 amino acids. The germline CDR1 and CDR2 sequences are SGDLS and YYNGEE. The CDR3 reads CASSVGPPNNEQFF.

This chain uses TRBV12-3 or TRBV12-4 with TRBJ2-3; as DNA is missing, the TRBD2 call by TCRdb cannot be tested. This CDR3 is built from 16 residues. The CDR3 here is CASSPVLAGSTDTQYF.

V is TRBV11-2 and J is TRBJ2-2; TCRdb indicates TRBD2, and absent DNA this call remains unverified. CDR3 size: 16 residues. Germline V gene lookup returns CDR1 SGHAT and CDR2 FQNNGV. The CDR3 region is CASSSVTGLNTGELFF.

The chain uses TRBV4-3 and TRBJ2-4; TCRdb names TRBD1, which stays unverified in the absence of DNA. Germline V gene lookup returns CDR1 LGHNA and CDR2 YSLEER. CDR3 length equals 13 residues. This CDR3 is CASSQDRGTLLNF.

The chain links TRBV2 to TRBJ2-5; TCRdb returns TRBD2, unconfirmable since there is no DNA. The germline CDR1 and CDR2 sequences are SNHLY and FYNNEI. The CDR3 runs to 14 residues. CDR3: CASSDRLSEETQYF.

V usage is TRBV2 and J usage is TRBJ2-1; TCRdb's D call of TRBD1 is untestable without DNA. In germline, CDR1 is SNHLY, CDR2 FYNNEI. The CDR3 length is 13 residues. Here the CDR3 reads CASRKGGNSEQFF.

This rearrangement joins TRBV5-5 to TRBJ2-7; checking the TCRdb D call of TRBD1 is not possible without DNA. This CDR3 contains 14 residues. From germline, CDR1 is SGHKS and CDR2 YYEKEE (reference sequence). The CDR3 reads CASSFGDRSYEQYF.

This CDR3 reads CAIKLSEPDRGRYIQYF. The V and J genes are TRBV10-3 and TRBJ2-4; TCRdb outputs TRBD1, but without DNA this stays unchecked. The germline V gene encodes CDR1 ENHRY and CDR2 SYGVKD. This CDR3 is built from 17 residues.

V usage is TRBV28 and J usage is TRBJ2-7; absent DNA, TCRdb's TRBD1 call cannot be checked. Germline V gives CDR1 MDHEN, CDR2 SYDVKM. The CDR3 sequence is 14 residues long. CDR3 in amino acids: CASSSRTGGGEQYF.

The chain couples TRBV6-2 or TRBV6-3 to TRBJ1-5. The CDR3 loop spans 16 amino acids. Per germline, CDR1 MNHEY and CDR2 SVGEGT. The CDR3 protein is CASRLTSDISNQPQHF.

The chain recombines TRBV4-2 with TRBJ1-4. Germline V gives CDR1 LGHNA, CDR2 YNFKEQ. This CDR3 has 14 amino acids. CDR3 amino acids: CASSKTPEDEKLFF.

The chain recombines TRBV29-1 with TRBJ2-3; TCRdb proposes TRBD1, but this gene call is untestable without DNA. The CDR3 consists of 11 residues. CDR1 and CDR2 (germline): SQVTM, ANQGSEA. CDR3 loop: CSAKTGNTQYF.